The clone carrying this T cell receptor beta chain was seen once. The V end was cut by 4 bases, the J end by 0 bases, with 14 bases between. Germline CDR1 SGHNT, CDR2 YYREEE (reference sequence). The CDR3 runs 17 residues. In the source study's methods: Amplifying reference gene primers gave estimates of nucleated cell counts. Sequenced by immunoSEQ multiplex PCR; TCRdb stores in-frame clones only, minus some. V and J calls and clone size come straight from that table; D and trimming were deduced from the DNA. The repertoire holds roughly 240,000 clones, with approximately 84% as singletons. The source of the sample is a study of blood T cell repertoires in COVID-19. Turning to the study itself: The analysed material was cDNA or gDNA that came from T cells, B-cell-depleted T cells, or PBMCs.

Sequencing was carried out using peripheral blood. The chain uses TRBV5-4 and TRBJ2-6; a possible D gene is TRBD2 (6 bases). The sequence was collected from a woman at least 80 years old with acute or convalescent COVID-19. The CDR3 sequence is CASSTSGSPSGANVLTF. The DNA of the CDR3 is TGTGCCAGCAGCACCAGCGGGTCCCCCTCTGGGGCCAACGTCCTGACTTTC. Complete variable domain (other parts from reference TRBV5-4 and TRBJ2-6): ETGVTQSPTHLIKTRGQQVTLRCSSQSGHNTVSWYQQALGQGPQFIFQYYREEENGRGNFPPRFSGLQFPNYSSELNVNALELDDSALYLCASSTSGSPSGANVLTFGAGSRLTVL.